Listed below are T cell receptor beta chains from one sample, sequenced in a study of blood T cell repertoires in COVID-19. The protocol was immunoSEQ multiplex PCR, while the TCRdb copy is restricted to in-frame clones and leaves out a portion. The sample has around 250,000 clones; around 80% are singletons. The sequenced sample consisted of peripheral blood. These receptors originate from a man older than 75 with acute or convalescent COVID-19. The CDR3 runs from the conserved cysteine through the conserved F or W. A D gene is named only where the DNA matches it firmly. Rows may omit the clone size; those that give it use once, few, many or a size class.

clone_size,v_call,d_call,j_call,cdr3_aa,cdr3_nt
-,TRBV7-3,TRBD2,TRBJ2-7,CASSLGLAGTYEQYF,TGTGCCAGCAGTTTAGGACTAGCGGGGACCTACGAGCAGTACTTC
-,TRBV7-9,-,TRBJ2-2,CASSLLRQGWTGELFF,TGTGCCAGCAGCTTATTGCGTCAGGGGTGGACCGGGGAGCTGTTTTTT
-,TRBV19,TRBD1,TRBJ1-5,CASTQGQGGNQPQHF,TGTGCCAGTACCCAGGGACAGGGGGGCAATCAGCCCCAGCATTTT
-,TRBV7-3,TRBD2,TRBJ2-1,CASSMRLAGANEQFF,TGTGCCAGCAGTATGCGACTAGCGGGAGCCAATGAGCAGTTCTTC
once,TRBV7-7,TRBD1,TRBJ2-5,CASSSRRNNQGVLQETQYF,TGTGCCAGCAGCTCCCGTCGGAACAACCAGGGGGTGTTGCAAGAGACCCAGTACTTC
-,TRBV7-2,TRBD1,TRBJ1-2,CASSYGQEVIYGYTF,TGTGCCAGCAGCTACGGACAGGAGGTGATCTATGGCTACACCTTC
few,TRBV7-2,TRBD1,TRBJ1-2,CASSLGGGATNGYTF,TGTGCCAGCAGCTTAGGAGGGGGCGCAACCAATGGCTACACCTTC
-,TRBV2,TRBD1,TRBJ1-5,CASRVGDSHNQPQHF,TGTGCCAGCCGAGTCGGGGACAGCCACAATCAGCCCCAGCATTTT
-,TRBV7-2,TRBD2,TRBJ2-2,CASSWGLLAANTGELFF,TGTGCCAGCAGCTGGGGTTTACTAGCGGCGAACACCGGGGAGCTGTTTTTT
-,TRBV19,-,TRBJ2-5,CASSPDTAQYF,TGTGCCAGTAGTCCCGATACAGCCCAGTACTTC
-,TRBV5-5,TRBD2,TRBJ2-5,CASSWGTSGRGSQETQYF,TGTGCCAGCAGCTGGGGGACTAGCGGGAGAGGCTCACAAGAGACCCAGTACTTC
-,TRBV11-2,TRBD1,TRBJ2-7,CASTLTGTPYEQYF,TGTGCCAGCACCCTGACAGGGACCCCCTACGAGCAGTACTTC
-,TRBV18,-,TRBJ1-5,CASSLQGMDQPQHF,TGTGCCAGCTCACTACAGGGTATGGATCAGCCCCAGCATTTT
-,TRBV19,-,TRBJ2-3,CASSVAQGMEQYF,TGTGCCAGTAGTGTTGCCCAGGGTATGGAGCAGTATTTT
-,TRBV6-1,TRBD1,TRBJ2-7,CASSEVGQGGEQYF,TGTGCCAGCAGTGAAGTCGGACAGGGCGGCGAGCAGTACTTC
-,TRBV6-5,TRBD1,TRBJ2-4,CASSKDRGDIQYF,TGTGCCAGCAGTAAGGACAGGGGGGACATTCAGTACTTC
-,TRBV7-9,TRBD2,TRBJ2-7,CASSLSTSGYEQYF,TGTGCCAGCAGCTTATCTACTAGCGGGTACGAGCAGTACTTC
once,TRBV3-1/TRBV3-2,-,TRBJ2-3,CASSQIGVSTDTQYF,TGTGCCAGCAGCCAGATCGGGGTAAGCACAGATACGCAGTATTTT
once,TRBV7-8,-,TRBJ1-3,CASSPSGGSGNTIYF,TGTGCCAGCAGCCCAAGCGGGGGCTCTGGAAACACCATATATTTT
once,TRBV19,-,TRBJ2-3,CAISGGGTDTQYF,TGTGCCATAAGCGGTGGCGGCACAGATACGCAGTATTTT
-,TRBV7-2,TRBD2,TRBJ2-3,CASSLAGGSMADTQYF,TGTGCCAGCAGCTTAGCGGGCGGGAGTATGGCAGATACGCAGTATTTT
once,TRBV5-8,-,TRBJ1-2,CASSLIVEVGRAHYGYTF,TGTGCCAGCAGCTTGATAGTCGAGGTGGGCAGGGCTCACTATGGCTACACCTTC
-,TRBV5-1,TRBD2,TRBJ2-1,CASSLVGLAGVNEQFF,TGCGCCAGCAGCTTGGTTGGACTAGCGGGAGTCAATGAGCAGTTCTTC
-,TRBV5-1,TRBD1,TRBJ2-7,CASSFRTGDSYEQYF,TGCGCCAGCAGCTTCCGGACAGGGGATTCCTACGAGCAGTACTTC
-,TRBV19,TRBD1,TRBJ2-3,CASKGTGLGRTDTQYF,TGTGCCAGTAAGGGGACAGGATTAGGGAGAACAGATACGCAGTATTTT
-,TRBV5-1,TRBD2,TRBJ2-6,CASSPRRPPAGVFGANVLTF,TGCGCCAGCAGCCCGCGCCGACCCCCAGCGGGAGTTTTTGGGGCCAACGTCCTGACTTTC
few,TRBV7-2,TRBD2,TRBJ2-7,CASSPGTSGRGEQYF,TGTGCCAGCAGCCCCGGGACTAGCGGGAGGGGCGAGCAGTACTTC
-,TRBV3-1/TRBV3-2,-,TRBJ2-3,CASSPLTSTDTQYF,TGTGCCAGCAGCCCCCTGACTAGCACAGATACGCAGTATTTT
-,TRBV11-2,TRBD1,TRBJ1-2,CASSLRQGWSYGYTF,TGTGCCAGCAGCCTTAGACAGGGGTGGAGCTATGGCTACACCTTC
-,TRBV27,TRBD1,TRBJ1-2,CASCPQGQGAKNGYTF,TGTGCCAGCTGTCCCCAAGGACAGGGGGCGAAGAATGGCTACACCTTC
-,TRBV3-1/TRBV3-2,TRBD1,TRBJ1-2,CASSQGKGQGNGYTF,TGTGCCAGCAGCCAAGGGAAGGGACAGGGGAATGGCTACACCTTC
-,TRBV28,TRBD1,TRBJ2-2,CASSPQTGSNTGELFF,TGTGCCAGCAGTCCCCAGACAGGGTCGAACACCGGGGAGCTGTTTTTT
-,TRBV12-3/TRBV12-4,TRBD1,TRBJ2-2,CASRGQGTGELFF,TGTGCCAGCAGGGGACAGGGTACCGGGGAGCTGTTTTTT
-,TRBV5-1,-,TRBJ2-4,CASSDSKNIQYF,TGCGCCAGCTCCGACAGTAAAAACATTCAGTACTTC